These 21 T cell receptor beta chains were sequenced from one sample in a study of blood T cell repertoires in COVID-19. Method: immunoSEQ multiplex PCR; TCRdb's copy keeps in-frame clones and lacks some. The table records some 90,000 clones, 75% to 90% of them present only once. Material for sequencing was peripheral blood. The receptors originated from a woman older than 75 with active COVID-19.

About this clone itself: Distinct nucleotide sequences in the sample also encode this CDR3. The chain carries TRBV7-2 and TRBJ2-3; TRBD1 might be the D (6 bases). The CDR3 has 15 residues. Per the germline V gene, CDR1 is SGHTA and CDR2 is FQGNSA. V lost 5 bases and J 2 bases, leaving 14 bases between the germline ends. The CDR3 bases are TGTGCCAGCAGCCTTCGTGGGGGCTTCACAGATACGCAGTATTTT. Protein product: CASSLRGGFTDTQYF.

The chain links TRBV7-3 to TRBJ2-2, with D perhaps matching TRBD1 (5 bases). The CDR3 spans 14 residues. CDR1 is SGHTA and CDR2 is FQGTGA in the germline V gene. V shed 7 bases and J shed 1 base, with 10 bases lying between them. The CDR3 protein is CASNQGVNTGELFF. CDR3 DNA sequence: TGTGCCAGCAACCAAGGGGTGAACACCGGGGAGCTGTTTTTT.

This clone was found once. The chain has TRBV2 and TRBJ2-1, with 7 bases lining up with TRBD2. Germline V gives CDR1 SNHLY, CDR2 FYNNEI. This CDR3 has 14 residues. V was clipped by 8 bases and J by 9 bases; unmatched bases: 13. CDR3 amino acids: CASGASGRDGEQFF. The CDR3 nucleotides are TGTGCCAGCGGGGCCAGTGGGAGGGACGGTGAGCAGTTCTTC. Filled out from reference TRBV2 and TRBJ2-1, the complete variable domain reads EPEVTQTPSHQVTQMGQEVILRCVPISNHLYFYWYRQILGQKVEFLVSFYNNEISEKSEIFDDQFSVERPDGSNFTLKIRSTKLEDSAMYFCASGASGRDGEQFFGPGTRLTVL.

This clone was seen many times. The V call is TRBV19, the J call TRBJ1-5, with D possibly matching TRBD1 (6 bases). Germline CDR1 is LNHDA and CDR2 is SQIVND (reference sequence). This CDR3 comprises 16 residues. The ends were cut back, 4 bases at V and 7 bases at J, with 20 bases in the middle. The CDR3 region is CASSTQSGVGKQPQHF. In DNA, the CDR3 is TGTGCCAGTAGTACCCAGTCAGGGGTGGGAAAGCAGCCCCAGCATTTT.

The V gene is TRBV7-2, the J gene TRBJ2-5; 7 bases agree with TRBD2. This CDR3 contains 14 residues. Losses at the gene ends were 1 base for V and 4 bases for J; bases not matched to a gene: 3. Per the germline V gene, CDR1 is SGHTA and CDR2 is FQGNSA. CDR3 DNA: TGTGCCAGCAGCTTAGGCGGGAGATTAGAGACCCAGTACTTC. It translates to CASSLGGRLETQYF.

The CDR3 DNA is TGTGCCAGCAGCTTTAACTCCGGGAGAGGTGGGGTGAGCGCAGATACGCAGTATTTT. Its translation is CASSFNSGRGGVSADTQYF. The chain employs TRBV7-8 and TRBJ2-3, with D perhaps TRBD2 (6 bases). This CDR3 is 19 amino acids long. V dropped 3 bases and J dropped 4 bases, with 26 bases sitting between them. Germline CDR1 and CDR2: SGHVS and FQNEAQ.

This chain joins TRBV18 and TRBJ2-1, with 11 nucleotides matching TRBD2. Germline-derived CDR1 and CDR2 are KGHSH and LQKENI. Germline trimming cut 2 bases from V and 6 bases from J; bases unmatched to any gene: 12. The CDR3 sequence is 18 residues long. This CDR3 reads CASSPFGVSGRAINEQFF. The CDR3 DNA reads TGTGCCAGCTCACCATTCGGAGTTAGCGGGAGGGCCATCAATGAGCAGTTCTTC.

The V gene is TRBV14, the J gene TRBJ2-1; TRBD2 is a possible D gene (6 bases). The CDR3 has 12 amino acids. The V end was cut by 5 bases, the J end by 9 bases, with 11 bases between. Per the germline V gene, CDR1 is SGHDN and CDR2 is FVKESK. CDR3 DNA sequence: TGTGCCAGCAGCGCTAGCGATATTGAGCAGTTCTTC. Residues: CASSASDIEQFF.

The chain uses TRBV27 and TRBJ2-1; TRBD2 matches at 10 bases. The germline CDR1 and CDR2 sequences are MNHEY and SMNVEV (reference sequence). The V segment lost 3 bases and the J segment 8 bases; nucleotides outside the gene matches: 13. This CDR3 is built from 17 residues. The CDR3 loop reads CASSLYLLAGAEDEQFF. As DNA, the CDR3 is TGTGCCAGCAGTTTGTATCTCCTAGCGGGGGCCGAGGATGAGCAGTTCTTC.

This clone was observed once. The chain carries TRBV28 and TRBJ2-4; 12 bases fit TRBD1. The V and J ends lost 0 bases and 2 bases, in that order; junction bases with no gene match: 2. The CDR3 has 17 amino acids. From germline, CDR1 is MDHEN and CDR2 SYDVKM. CDR3 sequence reads: CASSLWGQGASKNIQYF. The DNA of the CDR3 is TGTGCCAGCAGTTTATGGGGACAGGGGGCATCCAAAAACATTCAGTACTTC. Drawing the rest from reference TRBV28 and TRBJ2-4, the complete variable domain is DVKVTQSSRYLVKRTGEKVFLECVQDMDHENMFWYRQDPGLGLRLIYFSYDVKMKEKGDIPEGYSVSREKKERFSLILESASTNQTSMYLCASSLWGQGASKNIQYFGAGTRLSVL.

This chain uses TRBV5-1 with TRBJ1-4; D is perhaps TRBD1 (5 bases). Germline CDR1 reads SGHRS; CDR2 reads YFSETQ. V was pared by 0 bases and J by 8 bases, with 14 bases between. The CDR3 sequence is 15 residues long. The DNA of the CDR3 is TGCGCCAGCAGCTTGGGGTCGGCAGGGCGAGAAAAACTGTTTTTT. Translating gives CASSLGSAGREKLFF.

The V call is TRBV7-8, the J call TRBJ1-5, with D possibly being TRBD1 (5 bases). The CDR3 length is 13 residues. Germline loops: CDR1 SGHVS, CDR2 FQNEAQ. The V gene lost 1 base and the J gene lost 5 bases, with 6 bases spanning the gap. The CDR3 protein is CASSLGRDQPQHF. The CDR3 DNA reads TGTGCCAGCAGCTTAGGCAGGGATCAGCCCCAGCATTTT.

The chain employs TRBV30 and TRBJ1-2; D gene ambiguous. V lost 4 bases to trimming and J lost 8 bases, with 14 bases between them. Germline V gene sequence: CDR1 GTSNPN, CDR2 SVGIG (reference sequence). There are 12 residues in the CDR3. This CDR3 is CAWTWRRQGYTF. Written as DNA, the CDR3 is TGTGCCTGGACGTGGAGAAGGCAAGGCTACACCTTC.

The gene calls are TRBV7-9 and TRBJ2-5; 10 bases are a match to TRBD2. CDR1 SEHNR and CDR2 FQNEAQ come from the germline V gene (reference sequence). This CDR3 comprises 16 residues. J lost 5 bases, V lost 5 bases, and 11 bases had no gene match. The CDR3 sequence: CASSPLLAGVGETQYF. CDR3 sequence (DNA): TGTGCCAGCAGCCCACTTCTAGCGGGAGTGGGGGAGACCCAGTACTTC.

The chain uses TRBV6-2 or TRBV6-3 and TRBJ2-1; D is possibly TRBD2 (6 bases). This CDR3 has 18 residues. Germline CDR1 and CDR2: MNHEY and SVGEGT. Deletions cut 0 bases from V and 0 bases from J, with 15 bases between. The CDR3 spells CASSYSRLASRSYNEQFF. Here the CDR3 DNA reads TGTGCCAGCAGTTACTCCCGGCTAGCGTCCCGCTCCTACAATGAGCAGTTCTTC.

The genes are TRBV7-2 and TRBJ2-7; maybe TRBD1 (5 bases). CDR1 is SGHTA and CDR2 is FQGNSA in the germline V gene. The CDR3 is made up of 15 amino acids. The germline V and J ends were trimmed by 5 bases and 3 bases, with 17 bases remaining between them. The CDR3, as DNA: TGTGCCAGCAGCCTAAGGGGCCAGGGTAACTACGAGCAGTACTTC. Amino acid sequence: CASSLRGQGNYEQYF.

The CDR3 DNA reads TGTGCCAGCAGTTACCGGCAGGCGTACTATGGCTACACCTTC. It translates to CASSYRQAYYGYTF. V is TRBV6-5 and J is TRBJ1-2; D remains ambiguous. V lost 2 bases to trimming and J lost 3 bases, with 10 bases between them. The CDR3 is made up of 14 amino acids. CDR1 is MNHEY, CDR2 SVGAGI, per germline.

The CDR3 sequence: CATRRGQGRVGTQYF. The CDR3 DNA is TGTGCCACACGCAGGGGACAGGGGAGGGTAGGGACCCAGTACTTC. The chain employs TRBV27 and TRBJ2-5; 10 bases line up with TRBD1. This CDR3 comprises 15 residues. Unmatched junction bases numbered 15, after V lost 10 bases and J lost 7 bases. CDR1 is MNHEY and CDR2 is SMNVEV in the germline V gene (reference sequence).

The chain employs TRBV7-2 and TRBJ2-1; 9 nucleotides match TRBD1. The CDR3 runs 15 residues. Germline CDR1 SGHTA, CDR2 FQGNSA. The ends lost 5 bases at V and 0 bases at J; junction bases unmatched: 2. CDR3 residues: CASSQDRGSYNEQFF. CDR3 bases: TGTGCCAGCAGCCAGGACAGGGGCTCCTACAATGAGCAGTTCTTC. Full variable domain (missing parts from reference TRBV7-2 and TRBJ2-1): GAGVSQSPSNKVTEKGKDVELRCDPISGHTALYWYRQSLGQGLEFLIYFQGNSAPDKSGLPSDRFSAERTGGSVSTLTIQRTQQEDSAVYLCASSQDRGSYNEQFFGPGTRLTVL.

The rearrangement links TRBV29-1 to TRBJ2-3; D possibly corresponds to TRBD1 (8 bases). The CDR3 totals 14 residues. The V and J ends lost 5 bases and 4 bases respectively, with 16 bases between them. Germline CDR1 and CDR2: SQVTM and ANQGSEA. CDR3 DNA sequence: TGCAGCGTTTTCGATACAGGGGGGGCAGATACGCAGTATTTT. Its protein is CSVFDTGGADTQYF.

This clone was recorded a few times. The chain has TRBV19 and TRBJ1-2; D is unclear. The CDR3 length is 13 residues. V was trimmed by 3 bases and J by 4 bases, leaving 9 bases between them. Germline V gene lookup returns CDR1 LNHDA and CDR2 SQIVND (reference sequence). The CDR3 here is CASSMRGFYGYTF. CDR3 sequence (DNA): TGTGCCAGTAGTATGCGGGGATTCTATGGCTACACCTTC.